What follows is one T cell receptor beta chain and its context. Its specificity is not known. In generating TCR beta cDNA, 5'RACE template switching with UMIs was used. TCRdb re-analyzed the 5' RACE reads; it lists each CDR3 protein once, without DNA. Its clone listing holds about 150,000 distinct CDR3 sequences. This entry is derived from a study of T cells expressing NK-cell markers. Whole-study context: From sorted CD3+CD56+NKG2C+, CD3+CD56+NKG2C- and CD3+CD56-NKG2C+ T cells came the TCR beta repertoires. Most of the eight sequenced donors were HCMV-seropositive; one was seronegative.

Study findings and constraints: For over five donors, the dominant NKG2C+ clonotypes made up about 1.0-7.5% of their CD8+ T cells.

The CDR3 length is 16 residues. Per the germline V gene, CDR1 is SEHNR and CDR2 is FQNEAQ (reference sequence). The sample comprised blood T cells: a sorted CD56 or NKG2C T cell subset, CD4+ or CD8+ T cells, or bulk PBMC T cells (not recorded which). The sequence was obtained from a woman aged 50 to 65 in good health. This chain connects TRBV7-9 to TRBJ2-3; the TRBD2 assignment by TCRdb is unverifiable without DNA. CDR3 in amino acids: CASSYLAGEGTDTQYF.